Sequencing of this T cell receptor beta chain was carried out in a study of identical twins. Study outcomes and limitations: Excess sharing between twins was weaker in beta out-of-frame sequences.

The CDR3 sequence is 17 residues long. Trimming shortened V by 0 bases and J by 1 base, and 12 bases separated the two germline ends. Germline CDR1 and CDR2: ENHRY and SYGVKD. This clonotype was seen a handful of times. The antigen is not known. TCRdb called the 5' RACE reads again in MiXCR, with one record for every CDR3 protein. The data contain roughly 540,000 distinct CDR3 sequences, roughly a fifth of them seen just once; the ten biggest clones take up 0.91%. Another study also made use of these data, one on T cells expressing NK-cell markers. This second study notes: Of the CD8+ T cells in roughly 6 donors, roughly 1.0-7.5% belonged to dominant NKG2C+ clonotypes.

The source is a woman aged 18-29 years in good health. Material for sequencing was CD4+ T cells sorted from blood. The chain couples TRBV10-3 to TRBJ1-4; D is undetermined. The CDR3 spells CAISESGSGQTNEKLFF. The CDR3, as DNA: TGTGCCATCAGTGAGTCGGGCTCCGGGCAAACTAATGAAAAACTGTTTTTT.